The 3 T cell receptor beta chains given below trace back to one sample, sequenced in a study of T cell responses to AZD1222 COVID-19 vaccine. Clones were sequenced by immunoSEQ multiplex PCR, and TCRdb holds only the in-frame ones, with some missing. This table holds about 130,000 clones, around 90% found once. This specimen was peripheral blood, taken on day 0 of AZD1222 vaccination. The receptor set was obtained from an adult in good health.

A single count supports this clone. The chain has TRBV18 and TRBJ2-5; D may match TRBD1 or TRBD2 (6 bases each). CDR3 length: 13 amino acids. V lost 3 bases and J 4 bases, leaving 9 bases between the germline ends. The germline V gene has CDR1 KGHSH and CDR2 LQKENI. The CDR3 sequence is CASSPGGRETQYF. As DNA, the CDR3 is TGTGCCAGCTCACCGGGGGGCCGAGAGACCCAGTACTTC.

Note on this clone: This CDR3 is also generated by other DNA sequences in the sample. CDR3 nucleotides: TGTGCCAGCAGCTTAGACCGGGACAGGGCCTACGAGCAGTACTTC. Translating gives CASSLDRDRAYEQYF. This rearrangement joins TRBV7-2 to TRBJ2-7; TRBD1 aligns across 9 bases. This CDR3 region has 15 residues. V gave up 1 base and J gave up 2 bases; unmatched junction bases: 3. Germline V lookup: CDR1 SGHTA, CDR2 FQGNSA. Supplemented by reference TRBV7-2 and TRBJ2-7, the full variable domain reads GAGVSQSPSNKVTEKGKDVELRCDPISGHTALYWYRQSLGQGLEFLIYFQGNSAPDKSGLPSDRFSAERTGGSVSTLTIQRTQQEDSAVYLCASSLDRDRAYEQYFGPGTRLTVT.

The J gene is TRBJ2-3, the V gene TRBV24-1, with D hard to call. The CDR3 has 13 amino acids. V lost 4 bases and J 2 bases, leaving 6 bases between the germline ends. The germline V gene has CDR1 KGHDR and CDR2 SFDVKD. CDR3 in amino acids: CATSDRVTDTQYF. In DNA form, the CDR3 reads TGTGCCACCAGTGACCGAGTCACAGATACGCAGTATTTT.